Sequencing of this T cell receptor beta chain was carried out in a study of cytotoxic CD8 clonotypes in ibrutinib-treated CLL. Libraries were prepared by immunoSEQ multiplex PCR; TCRdb keeps only in-frame clonotypes and omits some of them. The sample records about 130,000 clones, less than 90% being singletons. Germline CDR1 is LGHNT and CDR2 is FRNRAP. The CDR3 spans 16 residues. With 1 base clipped from V and 2 bases from J, the junction kept 8 bases outside the gene matches. This clonotype was obtained from a human donor with chronic lymphocytic leukemia. The sample in question was PBMCs, obtained after 24 months of ibrutinib treatment. V gene TRBV12-5 combines with J gene TRBJ2-7, with 7 bases identical to TRBD2. The chain's CDR3 is CASGLDPGGSPYEQYF. CDR3 coding DNA: TGTGCTAGTGGTTTGGACCCCGGGGGGAGCCCCTACGAGCAGTACTTC. Full variable domain (outside the CDR3, taken from reference TRBV12-5 and TRBJ2-7): DARVTQTPRHKVTEMGQEVTMRCQPILGHNTVFWYRQTMMQGLELLAYFRNRAPLDDSGMPKDRFSAEMPDATLATLKIQPSEPRDSAVYFCASGLDPGGSPYEQYFGPGTRLTVT.